This TCR beta chain was obtained from a study of cytomegalovirus exposure and HLA in healthy donors. This CDR3 spans 13 amino acids. Trimming stripped 6 bases from V and 0 bases from J, with 12 bases between. Looked up from germline, CDR1 is GTSNPN and CDR2 is SVGIG (reference sequence). The PCR contained 60 Vbeta and 13 Jbeta primers. TCRdb's copy holds only in-frame clones and misses some; the assay was immunoSEQ multiplex PCR. Of approximately 190,000 clones listed, about 85% are singletons. A remark on this clone: Its antigen remains unidentified.

Study findings and constraints: Relative to equally common others, HLA-associated TCR beta chains showed greater clonal expansion in a later analysis. Most likely, a cluster of highly shared sequence variants arose as a sequencing artifact. By HLA locus, TCR association rates varied in a later analysis, with DRB1 showing the most and HLA-C the fewest.

Sequencing input: PBMCs. This rearrangement joins TRBV30 to TRBJ2-7; D is possibly TRBD1 (6 bases). The TCR was taken from a man aged 45-65 years in good health and CMV-seronegative. CDR3 amino acids: CACSRDISYEQYF. CDR3 in DNA: TGTGCCTGCTCCCGGGACATCTCCTACGAGCAGTACTTC.